The next 7 T cell receptor beta chains were all read from a single sample in a study of blood T cell repertoires in COVID-19. This table comes from immunoSEQ multiplex PCR, and its TCRdb copy is limited to in-frame clones, with some not included. Altogether some 360,000 clones are present, 88% being singletons, with the ten largest covering approximately 0.97%. The sequencing input was PBMCs or T cells enriched from blood (not recorded which). Source of these receptors: a woman aged 30 to 39 who had been exposed to COVID-19.

V gene TRBV19 combines with J gene TRBJ1-1, with 7 bases that match TRBD1. This CDR3 has 13 residues. The germline V gene encodes CDR1 LNHDA and CDR2 SQIVND (reference sequence). After removal of 3 bases from V and 7 bases from J, the junction contained 5 bases not matched to a gene. The CDR3 DNA reads as TGTGCCAGTAGTATGCCGGGACAGTATGAAGCTTTCTTT. Its translation: CASSMPGQYEAFF.

This rearrangement joins TRBV28 to TRBJ1-6; D remains unclear. Germline V gene sequence: CDR1 MDHEN, CDR2 SYDVKM. The CDR3 is made up of 14 amino acids. The V end was cut by 3 bases, the J end by 7 bases, with 10 bases between. In DNA form, the CDR3 reads TGTGCCAGCAGTTTGTCCAGGAGGAATTCACCCCTCCACTTT. It codes for CASSLSRRNSPLHF.

The chain recombines TRBV25-1 with TRBJ2-3; perhaps TRBD1 as D (5 bases). The CDR3 covers 17 residues. V lost 3 bases, J lost 4 bases, and 20 bases lay in between. Germline V CDR1 and CDR2: MGHDK, SYGVNS. CDR3 region: CASSDGRRARVPDTQYF. In nucleotides, the CDR3 is TGTGCCAGCAGTGACGGCCGACGGGCCAGGGTACCAGATACGCAGTATTTT. Full variable domain (remainder filled in from reference TRBV25-1 and TRBJ2-3): EADIYQTPRYLVIGTGKKITLECSQTMGHDKMYWYQQDPGMELHLIHYSYGVNSTEKGDLSSESTVSRIRTEHFPLTLESARPSHTSQYLCASSDGRRARVPDTQYFGPGTRLTVL.

DNA for the CDR3: TGTGCCTGGAGCTCCGGGACAGGCGATACGCAGTATTTT. Translating gives CAWSSGTGDTQYF. The J gene is TRBJ2-3, the V gene TRBV30; 8 positions agree with TRBD1. The junction had 5 bases not matched to a gene; V was cut back by 3 bases and J by 6 bases. The CDR3 runs 13 residues. CDR1 GTSNPN and CDR2 SVGIG come from the germline V gene (reference sequence).

This chain connects TRBV19 to TRBJ1-2; D perhaps matches TRBD1 (5 bases). Germline CDR1 reads LNHDA; CDR2 reads SQIVND (reference sequence). Trimming left V 6 bases short and J 0 bases short, with 8 bases between. The CDR3 length is 13 residues. The CDR3 sequence: CASSTQANYGYTF. As DNA, the CDR3 is TGTGCCAGTAGCACACAGGCTAACTATGGCTACACCTTC.

This clone occurred a few times. The rearrangement links TRBV18 to TRBJ1-1; perhaps TRBD1 as D (5 bases). CDR1 is KGHSH, CDR2 LQKENI, per germline. The CDR3 totals 15 residues. Trimming removed 3 bases from V and 3 bases from J, with 14 bases in between. The CDR3 DNA reads as TGTGCCAGCTCACCCGCGGCGGGGCAATACACTGAAGCTTTCTTT. Translating it yields CASSPAAGQYTEAFF.

J is TRBJ1-2 and V is TRBV28, with 9 bases lining up with TRBD1. The V gene's germline CDR1 is MDHEN and CDR2 SYDVKM. The CDR3 runs to 15 residues. Trimming removed 5 bases from V and 2 bases from J; junction bases left unmatched: 6. The CDR3 region is CASSPGTGRNYGYTF. For the CDR3, the DNA is TGTGCCAGCAGTCCAGGGACAGGGCGAAACTATGGCTACACCTTC.